This T cell receptor (beta chain) was found in a study of blood T cell repertoires in COVID-19. Overall study: The samples span acute and convalescent COVID-19 from the United States, Italy and Spain. From T cells, B-cell-depleted T cells, or PBMCs came the material, which was cDNA or gDNA.

Per the original methods: It was from reference gene primer amplification that nucleated cell counts were estimated. The assay was immunoSEQ multiplex PCR, and TCRdb's table has in-frame clones only and misses some. The DNA was the basis for D and trimming; V, J and clone size are from that table. The sample consists of 200,000 to 250,000 clones, around 83% of them appearing once. The V gene end was trimmed by 2 bases and the J gene end by 2 bases; junction bases not matched to a gene: 6. The CDR3 is 15 amino acids. CDR1 and CDR2 (germline): SGHRS, YFSETQ. The rearrangement joins TRBV5-1 to TRBJ2-7; 8 bases agree with TRBD1. Sequenced input: peripheral blood. The sequence derives from a woman aged 50 to 60 with acute or convalescent COVID-19. As DNA, the CDR3 is TGCGCCAGCAGCTTAACGACAGGGGTTACCTACGAGCAGTACTTC. It specifies CASSLTTGVTYEQYF.